This T cell receptor beta chain was captured in a study of blood T cell repertoires in COVID-19. As concerns this clone: The junction shows a germline mismatch at one end, possibly a read error.

The CDR3 is 12 amino acids. The V gene's germline CDR1 is SGHTA and CDR2 FQGNSA. Data came from immunoSEQ multiplex PCR; TCRdb stores just in-frame clones and leaves some out. This sample has a few hundred thousand clones, with around 89% found just once. Specimen: PBMCs or T cells enriched from blood (not recorded which). The clonotype comes from a middle-aged woman who had recovered from COVID-19. This chain joins TRBV7-2 and TRBJ1-2; TRBD1 aligns across 10 bases. The CDR3 reads CASSPGQGGIAF. DNA for the CDR3: TGTGCCAGCAGCCCCGGACAGGGGGGTATCGCCTTC.